Listed below are T cell receptor beta chains from one sample, sequenced in a study of response to subunit inactivated influenza vaccine. TCRdb redid the calling of the RT-PCR reads with MiXCR, one entry per CDR3 protein. The table lists around 760,000 distinct CDR3 sequences, more than 11% of them singletons. The sequences come from PBMCs from blood, collected about 14 days before vaccination. These receptors all stem from a man aged 45-65 years who received an inactivated influenza vaccine. CDR3s include the opening cysteine and the closing phenylalanine or tryptophan. A D gene is named only where the DNA matches it firmly. Clone size is shown for a subset of rows, as once, few, many or a class of expanded clone.

d_call: TRBD2; clone_size: NA; j_call: TRBJ2-7; v_call: TRBV7-9; cdr3_nt: TGTGCCAGCAGCTTGAGCGGGAGATGGGAAGAGCAGTACTTC; cdr3_aa: CASSLSGRWEEQYF
d_call: NA; clone_size: NA; j_call: TRBJ1-6; v_call: TRBV20-1; cdr3_nt: TGCAGTGCTACAGGGGCGAATAATTCACCCCTCCACTTT; cdr3_aa: CSATGANNSPLHF
d_call: TRBD1; clone_size: few; j_call: TRBJ2-4; v_call: TRBV20-1; cdr3_nt: TGCAGTGCTAGGCCCAGGGGGCTGGGAAACATTCAGTACTTC; cdr3_aa: CSARPRGLGNIQYF
d_call: TRBD2; clone_size: few; j_call: TRBJ2-1; v_call: TRBV2; cdr3_nt: TGTGCCAGCAGGAGACTAGCGGGGGGGATACTCTCCTACAATGAGCAGTTCTTC; cdr3_aa: CASRRLAGGILSYNEQFF
d_call: TRBD2; clone_size: few; j_call: TRBJ2-3; v_call: TRBV11-3; cdr3_nt: TGTGCCAGCAGCTTAAGGGCGAGCGGGAACGGCGATACGCAGTATTTT; cdr3_aa: CASSLRASGNGDTQYF
d_call: NA; clone_size: few; j_call: TRBJ2-3; v_call: TRBV5-1; cdr3_nt: TGCGCCAGCAGGAACCAAGACACAGATACGCAGTATTTT; cdr3_aa: CASRNQDTDTQYF
d_call: NA; clone_size: few; j_call: TRBJ1-5; v_call: TRBV7-2; cdr3_nt: TGTGCCAGCAGCTTAACGGGGACGGCTAGCAATCAGCCCCAGCATTTT; cdr3_aa: CASSLTGTASNQPQHF
d_call: TRBD2; clone_size: NA; j_call: TRBJ2-3; v_call: TRBV15; cdr3_nt: TGTGCCACCAGCATACTAGCGGATACGCAGTATTTT; cdr3_aa: CATSILADTQYF
d_call: TRBD2; clone_size: NA; j_call: TRBJ2-1; v_call: TRBV29-1; cdr3_nt: TGCAGCGTTAGCGGGGCCGGCTCCTACAATGAGCAGTTCTTC; cdr3_aa: CSVSGAGSYNEQFF
d_call: NA; clone_size: NA; j_call: TRBJ2-2; v_call: TRBV7-2; cdr3_nt: TGTGCCAGCAGCAGGGGCGGGGCGGCGAACACCGGGGAGCTGTTTTTT; cdr3_aa: CASSRGGAANTGELFF
d_call: NA; clone_size: NA; j_call: TRBJ1-5; v_call: TRBV15; cdr3_nt: TGTGCCACCAGCACCCCGGGGGGCAGGGGCAATCAGCCCCAGCATTTT; cdr3_aa: CATSTPGGRGNQPQHF
d_call: TRBD2; clone_size: few; j_call: TRBJ2-1; v_call: TRBV7-2; cdr3_nt: TGTGCCAGCAGCTTAGTTGGCGGGAGTGAGCAGTTCTTC; cdr3_aa: CASSLVGGSEQFF
d_call: TRBD2; clone_size: NA; j_call: TRBJ2-4; v_call: TRBV7-2; cdr3_nt: TGTGCCAGCAGAATATCTGGGACTAGCGGGAGTCGACCCATGTACTTC; cdr3_aa: CASRISGTSGSRPMYF
d_call: NA; clone_size: NA; j_call: TRBJ1-3; v_call: TRBV2; cdr3_nt: TGTGCCAGCAGTGAAACTGGCACCATATATTTT; cdr3_aa: CASSETGTIYF
d_call: NA; clone_size: few; j_call: TRBJ2-1; v_call: TRBV20-1; cdr3_nt: TGCAGTGCTAGTCAGCTAGCAGTCTCCTACAATGAGCAGTTCTTC; cdr3_aa: CSASQLAVSYNEQFF
d_call: NA; clone_size: NA; j_call: TRBJ2-3; v_call: TRBV7-2; cdr3_nt: TGTGCCAGCAGCTTAGCGTTGTGGGATACGCAGTATTTT; cdr3_aa: CASSLALWDTQYF
d_call: NA; clone_size: many; j_call: TRBJ2-7; v_call: TRBV29-1; cdr3_nt: TGCAGCGGGGGGGACGGCTACGAGCAGTACTTC; cdr3_aa: CSGGDGYEQYF
d_call: TRBD2; clone_size: NA; j_call: TRBJ2-2; v_call: TRBV20-1; cdr3_nt: TGCAGTGCTAGAGATTTTGGGACTAGCGGCACCGGGGAGCTGTTTTTT; cdr3_aa: CSARDFGTSGTGELFF
d_call: TRBD2; clone_size: few; j_call: TRBJ2-1; v_call: TRBV5-1; cdr3_nt: TGCGCCAGCAGCCTAGGTAGCGGGGGGGCCTCCTACAATGAGCAGTTCTTC; cdr3_aa: CASSLGSGGASYNEQFF
d_call: NA; clone_size: NA; j_call: TRBJ2-3; v_call: TRBV20-1; cdr3_nt: TGCAGTGCTAGACTCGGGGGAGATACGCAGTATTTT; cdr3_aa: CSARLGGDTQYF
d_call: TRBD1; clone_size: few; j_call: TRBJ1-2; v_call: TRBV12-3/TRBV12-4; cdr3_nt: TGTGCCAGCAGCTTCTCGGACAGGGGAGCTAACTATGGCTACACCTTC; cdr3_aa: CASSFSDRGANYGYTF
d_call: TRBD1; clone_size: NA; j_call: TRBJ2-7; v_call: TRBV4-1; cdr3_nt: TGCGCCAGCAGCAAACAGGCAGGGGGCCTCTACGAGCAGTACTTC; cdr3_aa: CASSKQAGGLYEQYF
d_call: TRBD2; clone_size: few; j_call: TRBJ2-1; v_call: TRBV11-2; cdr3_nt: TGTGCCAGCAGCTTAGGTAGGACTAGCGGGGGCAAGGATGAGCAGTTCTTC; cdr3_aa: CASSLGRTSGGKDEQFF
d_call: TRBD1; clone_size: many; j_call: TRBJ1-1; v_call: TRBV7-2; cdr3_nt: TGTGCCTCTCGAAGAGGGACAGGGGGGAACACTGAAGCTTTCTTT; cdr3_aa: CASRRGTGGNTEAFF
d_call: TRBD2; clone_size: NA; j_call: TRBJ2-5; v_call: TRBV5-1; cdr3_nt: TGCGCCAGCAGCTTGGGAGGGAGGGCCCCAGAGACCCAGTACTTC; cdr3_aa: CASSLGGRAPETQYF
d_call: NA; clone_size: few; j_call: TRBJ2-3; v_call: TRBV6-2/TRBV6-3; cdr3_nt: TGTGCCAGCAGCGAACGGTTTACGCAGTATTTT; cdr3_aa: CASSERFTQYF
d_call: TRBD1; clone_size: NA; j_call: TRBJ1-2; v_call: TRBV10-1; cdr3_nt: TGCGCCAGCAAACCGGGACAGGGTAGGTCTAACTATGGCTACACCTTC; cdr3_aa: CASKPGQGRSNYGYTF
d_call: TRBD2; clone_size: NA; j_call: TRBJ2-7; v_call: TRBV3-1; cdr3_nt: TGTGCCAGCGGATCCCTCAATAGCGGGGGGCCCCGCTACGAGCAGTACTTC; cdr3_aa: CASGSLNSGGPRYEQYF
d_call: NA; clone_size: few; j_call: TRBJ2-1; v_call: TRBV27; cdr3_nt: TGTGCCAGCAGTTTATCGTCGGGGGCGTATGAGCAGTTCTTC; cdr3_aa: CASSLSSGAYEQFF
d_call: TRBD1; clone_size: NA; j_call: TRBJ2-5; v_call: TRBV9; cdr3_nt: TGTGCCAGCAGCGTAGCCACAGGGGAAGGCGGAATCCAGTACTTC; cdr3_aa: CASSVATGEGGIQYF
d_call: NA; clone_size: NA; j_call: TRBJ2-2; v_call: TRBV4-3; cdr3_nt: TGCGCCAGCAGCCAAGGGTTGGTGAACACCGGGGAGCTGTTTTTT; cdr3_aa: CASSQGLVNTGELFF
d_call: NA; clone_size: NA; j_call: TRBJ1-6; v_call: TRBV20-1; cdr3_nt: TGCAGTGCAGGCCGGGACGGTAATTCACCCCTCCACTTT; cdr3_aa: CSAGRDGNSPLHF
d_call: NA; clone_size: NA; j_call: TRBJ2-5; v_call: TRBV7-9; cdr3_nt: TGTGCCAGCGGATATACGACAGAAGAGACCCAGTACTTC; cdr3_aa: CASGYTTEETQYF
d_call: TRBD2; clone_size: NA; j_call: TRBJ2-7; v_call: TRBV20-1; cdr3_nt: TGCAGTGCTAGAATGTGGGACTATAACTACGAGCAGTACTTC; cdr3_aa: CSARMWDYNYEQYF
d_call: NA; clone_size: NA; j_call: TRBJ1-6; v_call: TRBV7-2; cdr3_nt: TGTGCCAGCAGCCTCCGGGACACACATTCACCCCTCCACTTT; cdr3_aa: CASSLRDTHSPLHF